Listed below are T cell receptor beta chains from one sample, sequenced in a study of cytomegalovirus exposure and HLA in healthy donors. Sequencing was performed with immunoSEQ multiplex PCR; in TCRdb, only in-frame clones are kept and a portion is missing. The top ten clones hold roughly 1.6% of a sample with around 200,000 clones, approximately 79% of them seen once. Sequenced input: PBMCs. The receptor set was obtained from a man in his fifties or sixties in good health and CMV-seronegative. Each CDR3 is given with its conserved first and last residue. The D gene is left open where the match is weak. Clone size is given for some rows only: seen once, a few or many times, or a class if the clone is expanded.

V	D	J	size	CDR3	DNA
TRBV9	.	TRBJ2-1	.	CASSFLPLNEQFF	TGTGCCAGCAGCTTTCTTCCCCTCAATGAGCAGTTCTTC
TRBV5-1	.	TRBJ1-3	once	CASHFLRIGWETSGNTIYF	TGCGCCAGCCACTTCCTTAGAATAGGCTGGGAGACTTCTGGAAACACCATATATTTT
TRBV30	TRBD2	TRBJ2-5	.	CAWSVGGETQYF	TGTGCCTGGAGTGTGGGGGGGGAGACCCAGTACTTC
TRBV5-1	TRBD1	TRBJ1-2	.	CASSSEIWTGDYGYTF	TGCGCCAGCAGCTCCGAGATTTGGACAGGGGATTATGGCTACACCTTC
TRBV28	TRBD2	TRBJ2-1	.	CASPLAGGPLDEQFF	TGTGCCAGCCCTCTAGCGGGAGGGCCGCTCGATGAGCAGTTCTTC
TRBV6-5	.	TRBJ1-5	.	CASSPRQNNQPQHF	TGTGCCAGCAGCCCCCGACAGAACAATCAGCCCCAGCATTTT
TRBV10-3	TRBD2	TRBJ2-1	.	CAISSSGSGGDEQFF	TGTGCCATCAGTTCCAGCGGGAGTGGGGGCGATGAGCAGTTCTTC
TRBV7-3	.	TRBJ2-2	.	CASSPRLTGELFF	TGTGCCAGCAGCCCTCGACTCACCGGGGAGCTGTTTTTT
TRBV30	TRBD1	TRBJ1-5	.	CAWSSTGTGVSQPQHF	TGTGCCTGGAGTTCCACCGGGACAGGGGTGTCTCAGCCCCAGCATTTT
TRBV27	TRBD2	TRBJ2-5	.	CASSFRGRATETQYF	TGTGCCAGCAGTTTTCGCGGGAGGGCCACCGAGACCCAGTACTTC
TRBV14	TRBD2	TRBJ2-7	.	CASSQVGVAGLKYF	TGTGCCAGCAGCCAAGTAGGAGTAGCGGGCTTGAAGTACTTC
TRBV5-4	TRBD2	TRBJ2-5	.	CASSPFGRAEETQYF	TGTGCCAGCAGCCCTTTCGGGAGGGCCGAAGAGACCCAGTACTTC
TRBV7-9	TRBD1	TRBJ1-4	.	CASSPGQGEKLFF	TGTGCCAGCAGCCCCGGACAGGGCGAAAAACTGTTTTTT
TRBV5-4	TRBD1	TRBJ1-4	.	CASRSQGVTNEKLFF	TGTGCCAGCAGGTCACAGGGGGTAACTAATGAAAAACTGTTTTTT
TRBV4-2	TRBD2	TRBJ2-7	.	CASSQVLAVSYEQYF	TGTGCCAGCAGCCAAGTACTAGCGGTCTCCTACGAGCAGTACTTC
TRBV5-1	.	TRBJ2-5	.	CASSPEGQRRGETQYF	TGCGCCAGCAGCCCAGAGGGACAGCGGAGGGGCGAGACCCAGTACTTC
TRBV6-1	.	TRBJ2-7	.	CASSETVGPYEQYF	TGTGCCAGCAGTGAAACGGTGGGCCCCTACGAGCAGTACTTC
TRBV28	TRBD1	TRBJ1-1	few	CASSSSGTGNTEAFF	TGTGCCAGCAGTTCTTCCGGGACAGGGAACACTGAAGCTTTCTTT
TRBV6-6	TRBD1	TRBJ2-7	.	CASSFPTGDTYEQYF	TGTGCCAGCAGTTTTCCGACAGGGGATACCTACGAGCAGTACTTC
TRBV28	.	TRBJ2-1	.	CASSLILASSYNEQFF	TGTGCCAGCAGTCTAATACTCGCAAGCTCCTACAATGAGCAGTTCTTC
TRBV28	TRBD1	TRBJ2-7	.	CASTVGTGGREQYF	TGTGCCAGCACGGTCGGGACAGGGGGGAGGGAGCAGTACTTC
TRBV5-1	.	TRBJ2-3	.	CASSPVASGSTDTQYF	TGCGCCAGCAGCCCGGTAGCGAGCGGGAGCACAGATACGCAGTATTTT
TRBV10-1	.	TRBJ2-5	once	CASSEPTRPLQETQYF	TGCGCCAGCAGTGAACCGACTCGGCCTCTCCAAGAGACCCAGTACTTC
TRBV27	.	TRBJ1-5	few	CASSHGRGDQPQHF	TGTGCCAGCAGTCATGGACGGGGGGATCAGCCCCAGCATTTT
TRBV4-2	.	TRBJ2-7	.	CASSVGGDPSSYEQYF	TGTGCCAGCAGCGTTGGAGGGGATCCTTCCTCCTACGAGCAGTACTTC